This TCR beta chain stems from a study of identifying expanded T cells in peripheral blood. Study conclusions and caveats: Differentially abundant clones: roughly 1.3 between replicates, 16.4 at 2 to 3 weeks, 19 to 20 at four.

Note on this clone: Antigen: not known.

No infections or other immune events were documented during collection. V dropped 0 bases and J dropped 4 bases, with 6 bases sitting between them. CDR1 and CDR2 from the germline V gene are MNHEY and SVGAGI. The CDR3 extends over 13 amino acids. Some clones are missing from TCRdb's copy, which holds only in-frame ones; the method was immunoSEQ multiplex PCR. Here the sample spans 50,000 to 75,000 clones, around 87% being singletons. Sequencing was done on a sample of blood. The gene calls are TRBV6-5 and TRBJ2-5; D gene uncertain. This receptor was obtained from a person between 18 and 75 years old in good health. CDR3 sequence: CASSYSMGETQYF. Written as DNA, the CDR3 is TGTGCCAGCAGTTACTCGATGGGAGAGACCCAGTACTTC.